The present TCR beta chain was sequenced within a study of blood T cell repertoires in COVID-19. Per the original methods: By means of reference gene primer amplification, nucleated cell counts were estimated. The protocol was immunoSEQ multiplex PCR, while the TCRdb copy is restricted to in-frame clones and leaves out a portion. V, J and clone size are taken as reported in that table, and D and trimming were inferred from the DNA itself. Of about 150,000 clones in the sample, more than 90% are singletons; the top ten hold about 0.54%. With 4 bases removed from V and 4 bases from J, the gap between germline ends came to 7 bases. The CDR3 consists of 12 residues. From germline, CDR1 is MDHEN and CDR2 SYDVKM.

The TCR originated in a man aged 45-65 years with acute or convalescent COVID-19. V is TRBV28 and J is TRBJ1-2; no clear D gene. The sample was peripheral blood. DNA of the CDR3: TGTGCCAGCAGTTGGGCAGGCTATGGCTACACCTTC. It translates to CASSWAGYGYTF.